This TCR beta chain was identified during a study of identical twins. Study findings and constraints: Part of the zero-insertion signal could reflect confounding by invariant MAIT and iNKT cells.

Germline CDR1 and CDR2: SNHLY and FYNNEI. This CDR3 is 14 amino acids long. V was cut by 7 bases and J by 5 bases, with 15 bases left in between. Unique molecular identifiers were present on the cDNA, and a universal primer site came from template switching. TCRdb called the 5' RACE reads again in MiXCR, with one record for every CDR3 protein. Seen here are about 890,000 distinct CDR3 sequences, around an eighth observed once, and the top ten hold under 2%. Note on this clonotype: What it recognizes is unknown.

This sample also belongs to another study, concerning yellow fever vaccine responses in identical twins. That paper notes: Vaccine T cell responses of twins reportedly seemed partly convergent and partly personalized.

The sequenced sample was PBMCs. The chain links TRBV2 to TRBJ2-4; the D is unclear. The receptor was derived from a woman younger than 35 in good health. Here the CDR3 reads CASNVEVGENIQYF. The CDR3 coding sequence is TGTGCCAGCAACGTCGAGGTAGGAGAAAACATTCAGTACTTC.